The clone carrying this T cell receptor beta chain was seen a handful of times. No antigen is known for it. In the source study's methods: A classifier of distant metastasis in papillary thyroid cancer was built from CDR3 differences (across clinicopathological groups). TCRdb re-clonotyped the PCR reads via MiXCR. TCRdb, not the authors, supplied the V and J calls. The sample records around 50,000 clones, 25% to 35% being singletons. Trimming took 2 bases from V and 0 from J, leaving 14 bases between them. Germline V gene lookup returns CDR1 MDHEN and CDR2 SYDVKM. This CDR3 spans 17 amino acids. The data originate from a study of metastatic and nonmetastatic thyroid tumors. At the level of the study: Samples came from malignant and benign thyroid patients, and repertoires were compared across blood and tumor or nodule tissue.

Overall study findings and caveats: Relative to benign nodules, malignant thyroid tumors were reportedly characterized by significantly elevated TCR beta diversity in blood and tumor.

Patients underwent thyroid surgery, and none had received any treatment before it. The sequenced sample was blood. The chain combines TRBV28 with TRBJ2-1; the D gene could be TRBD1 or TRBD2 (5 bases each). The receptor's source is a female donor with papillary thyroid cancer or a benign thyroid nodule (not recorded which). Some clones in this sample may be carry-over from other donors' samples. CDR3 bases: TGTGCCAGCAGTTTAGGCCCGAGGGGTAGCTCCTACAATGAGCAGTTCTTC. Encoded protein: CASSLGPRGSSYNEQFF.